Sequencing of this TCR beta chain was carried out in a study of blood T cell repertoires in COVID-19. The CDR3 has 13 residues. Germline CDR1 reads SGHAT; CDR2 reads FQNNGV. V dropped 1 base and J dropped 8 bases, with 9 bases sitting between them. Assay used: immunoSEQ multiplex PCR; TCRdb lists only in-frame clones, some missing. The profile shows around 56,000 clones, about 86% of them singletons. The material sequenced was peripheral blood. This receptor was taken from a woman aged 80 or over with active or convalescent COVID-19. The chain uses TRBV11-2 and TRBJ1-3, with D unresolved. CDR3 sequence (DNA): TGTGCCAGCAGCTTAGGGGTTCGGGACACCATATATTTT. This gives the protein CASSLGVRDTIYF.